Detailed here is one T cell receptor (beta chain). Its antigen is unidentified. The sample is drawn from a study of Ad26.COV2.S vaccination and SARS-CoV-2 variants. Study observations and caveats: CD8+ and CD4+ T cells specific for spike reportedly responded with substantial breadth after vaccination. Measurements of TCR breadth and depth may have given underestimates of the total T cell responses. Vaccine and placebo groups showed comparable non-spike TCR breadth.

Sequenced by immunoSEQ multiplex PCR; TCRdb stores in-frame clones only, minus some. The sample holds roughly 140,000 clones, 80% to 90% seen once. CDR3 length equals 17 residues. V gave up 1 base and J gave up 1 base, with 15 bases separating them. Germline V gene lookup returns CDR1 SGHTS and CDR2 YDEGEE. Sequenced here: peripheral blood, sampled after recovery from COVID-19. The rearrangement joins TRBV5-8 to TRBJ1-5; D might be TRBD1 (5 bases). This TCR derives from a human donor who had recovered from COVID-19. The CDR3 region is CASSLFGSGGSNQPQHF. Written as DNA, the CDR3 is TGTGCCAGCAGCTTGTTTGGGTCGGGGGGAAGCAATCAGCCCCAGCATTTT.